What follows are 24 T cell receptor beta chains derived from one specimen sequenced in a study of long-term antiretroviral therapy in people with HIV (dated by TCRdb to between 2020 and 2023). The immunoSEQ hsTCRB v3.0 assay was used at survey level resolution for TRB variable region sequencing. The table comes from immuneACCESS by way of TCRdb, which keeps in-frame sequences with V and J called. Part of the clones is missing from these tables; in studies checked, under half for an unresolved V gene and the rest for unknown reasons. Present in this sample are 30,000 to 40,000 clones, roughly four fifths of which were seen just once. The ten largest clones capture under 6.5% of the sample. This specimen consisted of unsorted PBMCs, obtained 1 year after starting antiretroviral therapy. Receptors originate from a man aged 18-30 years with HIV.

The chain recombines TRBV29-1 with TRBJ2-1; the D call may be TRBD1 or TRBD2 (5 bases each). Trimming stripped 3 bases from V and 6 bases from J, with 6 bases between. This CDR3 comprises 11 residues. Germline CDR1 SQVTM, CDR2 ANQGSEA. CDR3 in DNA: TGCAGCGTTGAGAGGGGCAATGAGCAGTTCTTC. Translating gives CSVERGNEQFF.

For the CDR3, the DNA is TGTGCCAGCAGTTTAGTGGGACAGGGGGCGGTCACCGGGGAGCTGTTTTTT. Protein sequence: CASSLVGQGAVTGELFF. The genes are TRBV27 and TRBJ2-2, with 12 bases aligning to TRBD1. The length of the CDR3 is 17 residues. Germline V lookup: CDR1 MNHEY, CDR2 SMNVEV (reference sequence). V trimming: 2 bases; J trimming: 4 bases; junction bases outside the gene matches: 5.

In its sample, this clone was seen once. V gene TRBV19 combines with J gene TRBJ1-1; TRBD1 matches 7 bases. V lost 5 bases, J lost 5 bases, and 8 bases stayed unmatched. Germline V gene data show CDR1 as LNHDA and CDR2 as SQIVND (reference sequence). CDR3 size: 14 residues. For the CDR3, the DNA is TGTGCCAGTAGTGGCCCAGGGGGAAGGACTGAAGCTTTCTTT. Amino acid sequence: CASSGPGGRTEAFF.

The genes are TRBV7-8 and TRBJ2-7, with 11 positions matching TRBD2. From germline, CDR1 is SGHVS and CDR2 FQNEAQ. J lost 2 bases, V lost 3 bases, and 3 bases had no gene match. The CDR3 extends over 15 amino acids. The CDR3 coding sequence is TGTGCCAGCAGCTTCCTACTAGCGGGAGCCTACGAGCAGTACTTC. Its translation: CASSFLLAGAYEQYF.

The CDR3: CASSQGDSSYEQYF. CDR3 in DNA: TGCGCCAGCAGCCAAGGGGACAGCTCCTACGAGCAGTACTTC. The genes are TRBV4-1 and TRBJ2-7; TRBD1 aligns across 7 bases. From germline, CDR1 is MGHRA and CDR2 YSYEKL. Trimming took 1 base from V and 0 from J; bases not matched to a gene: 0. The CDR3 contains 14 residues.

J is TRBJ2-7 and V is TRBV5-6; D gene ambiguous. This CDR3 has 12 residues. Germline CDR1 reads SGHDT; CDR2 reads YYEEEE. Trimming removed 0 bases at V and 7 bases at J, with 8 bases between. The CDR3 DNA sequence: TGTGCCAGCAGCTTGGGCTTTGGGGAGCAGTACTTC. Amino acid sequence: CASSLGFGEQYF.

The chain recombines TRBV9 with TRBJ1-2; D is uncertain. The CDR3 has 14 amino acids. Deletions cut 3 bases from V and 4 bases from J, with 13 bases between. CDR1 SGDLS and CDR2 YYNGEE come from the germline V gene. The CDR3: CASSEGGEPYGYTF. The DNA of the CDR3 is TGTGCCAGCAGCGAAGGTGGGGAGCCCTATGGCTACACCTTC.

The chain is built from TRBV27 and TRBJ2-1; TRBD2 matches at 10 bases. The germline V gene encodes CDR1 MNHEY and CDR2 SMNVEV (reference sequence). This CDR3 has 18 amino acids. Trimming took 7 bases from V and 4 from J; bases not matched to a gene: 16. The DNA for the CDR3 is TGTGCCAGCACCCCCAGTTCGGTAGCGGGGGGAGTTTACAATGAGCAGTTCTTC. Translated: CASTPSSVAGGVYNEQFF.

This chain uses TRBV28 with TRBJ2-1; maybe TRBD2 (6 bases). The ends were cut back, 7 bases at V and 7 bases at J, with 17 bases in the middle. The length of the CDR3 is 14 residues. CDR1 MDHEN and CDR2 SYDVKM come from the germline V gene. The CDR3 DNA reads as TGTGCCAGCAACGGGGTTAGCGGTTGGAATGAGCAGTTCTTC. Amino acid sequence: CASNGVSGWNEQFF. Using reference TRBV28 and TRBJ2-1 for the parts outside the CDR3, the full variable domain is DVKVTQSSRYLVKRTGEKVFLECVQDMDHENMFWYRQDPGLGLRLIYFSYDVKMKEKGDIPEGYSVSREKKERFSLILESASTNQTSMYLCASNGVSGWNEQFFGPGTRLTVL.

J is TRBJ2-3 and V is TRBV5-4; possible D gene TRBD1, 6 bases. The CDR3 consists of 14 residues. The V gene's germline CDR1 is SGHNT and CDR2 YYREEE (reference sequence). Trimming pared 0 bases from V and 4 bases from J, leaving 9 bases between. CDR3 sequence: CASSLDRAADTQYF. CDR3 DNA: TGTGCCAGCAGCTTGGACAGGGCCGCAGATACGCAGTATTTT.

The J gene is TRBJ2-1, the V gene TRBV10-3; 8 bases agree with TRBD2. CDR1 and CDR2 (germline): ENHRY, SYGVKD. With V trimmed by 4 bases and J by 7 bases, 15 bases remained unmatched. This CDR3 spans 17 amino acids. The CDR3 bases are TGTGCCATCAGTGTTAGTGTAGAACTAGCGGCTACGAATGAGCAGTTCTTC. Protein product: CAISVSVELAATNEQFF.

The rearrangement joins TRBV6-1 to TRBJ2-7; 11 nucleotides line up with TRBD1. V shed 0 bases, J shed 2 bases, and the junction held 9 bases outside the gene matches. CDR3 size: 18 residues. CDR1 and CDR2 (germline): MNHNS, SASEGT. The CDR3: CASSEAPQWDRGTYEQYF. The CDR3 coding sequence is TGTGCCAGCAGTGAAGCGCCTCAGTGGGACAGGGGGACCTACGAGCAGTACTTC.

This clone came up once. The chain uses TRBV11-2 and TRBJ2-7; 8 nucleotides align to TRBD1. The CDR3 length is 12 residues. The J segment lost 4 bases and the V segment lost 5 bases, leaving 1 base of the junction unmatched. CDR1 and CDR2 (germline): SGHAT, FQNNGV. The CDR3 sequence is CASSNRGYEQYF. Written as DNA, the CDR3 is TGTGCCAGCAGCAACAGGGGGTACGAGCAGTACTTC.

The chain carries TRBV27 and TRBJ2-1, with D possibly TRBD2 on 6 matching bases. This CDR3 has 13 residues. V lost 5 bases and J lost 5, with 10 bases in between. Germline lookup yields CDR1 MNHEY and CDR2 SMNVEV (reference sequence). CDR3 region: CASSRIADNEQFF. The CDR3 region has the DNA TGTGCCAGCAGTAGAATAGCGGACAATGAGCAGTTCTTC.

J is TRBJ1-6 and V is TRBV27; D may be TRBD1 (6 bases). V lost 6 bases and J lost 5, with 17 bases in between. Germline CDR1 is MNHEY and CDR2 is SMNVEV (reference sequence). The CDR3 runs to 16 residues. Written as DNA, the CDR3 is TGTGCCAGCAGCTTGACCAGGGGATCGGATAATTCACCCCTCCACTTT. This encodes CASSLTRGSDNSPLHF.

This clone was seen more than once but under ten times. The V and J genes are TRBV18 and TRBJ1-1, with a possible D match to TRBD1 (5 bases). CDR3 length equals 11 residues. CDR1 and CDR2 from the germline V gene are KGHSH and LQKENI. V lost 6 bases to trimming and J lost 10 bases, with 12 bases between them. The CDR3 region has the DNA TGTGCCAGCTCCGGAAGTACAGGAGCTTTCTTT. Translated, it gives CASSGSTGAFF.

This rearrangement joins TRBV18 to TRBJ2-2, with D hard to call. The CDR3 runs to 16 residues. CDR1 KGHSH and CDR2 LQKENI come from the germline V gene. Deletions cut 0 bases from V and 4 bases from J, with 12 bases between. For the CDR3, the DNA is TGTGCCAGCTCACCACCCGCGACGCCGGGCACCGGGGAGCTGTTTTTT. As protein: CASSPPATPGTGELFF.

The V gene is TRBV27, the J gene TRBJ2-7, with a weak D call TRBD2 (6 bases). The CDR3 is made up of 16 amino acids. The V gene's germline CDR1 is MNHEY and CDR2 SMNVEV (reference sequence). V lost 6 bases to trimming and J lost 3 bases, with 21 bases between them. The CDR3 sequence is CASSGGRERSGYEQYF. The CDR3 DNA follows: TGTGCCAGCAGCGGAGGGCGGGAACGGTCGGGCTACGAGCAGTACTTC.

The genes are TRBV19 and TRBJ1-1; a possible D gene is TRBD1 (6 bases). Trimming took off 8 bases at V and 1 base at J, with 8 bases between the two ends. The germline V gene has CDR1 LNHDA and CDR2 SQIVND (reference sequence). The CDR3 sequence is 12 residues long. The CDR3 is CASGQQNTEAFF. In DNA, the CDR3 is TGTGCCAGTGGACAGCAGAACACTGAAGCTTTCTTT.

J is TRBJ2-7 and V is TRBV9; possibly TRBD2 for D (5 bases). CDR1 and CDR2 from the germline V gene are SGDLS and YYNGEE. The CDR3 covers 13 residues. V was cut by 3 bases and J by 2 bases, with 9 bases left in between. Here the CDR3 reads CASSGTGTYEQYF. CDR3 bases: TGTGCCAGCAGCGGGACCGGGACCTACGAGCAGTACTTC.

This sequence joins TRBV27 and TRBJ2-1, with D unresolved. The CDR3 spans 13 residues. With 2 bases removed from V and 5 bases from J, the gap between germline ends came to 7 bases. Looked up from germline, CDR1 is MNHEY and CDR2 is SMNVEV (reference sequence). The CDR3 DNA reads TGTGCCAGCAGTTTAAACCTAGACAATGAGCAGTTCTTC. Translating gives CASSLNLDNEQFF.

This chain joins TRBV5-1 and TRBJ2-7, with 9 bases that match TRBD2. This CDR3 spans 16 amino acids. Unmatched junction bases numbered 7, after V lost 0 bases and J lost 3 bases. CDR1 SGHRS and CDR2 YFSETQ come from the germline V gene. This CDR3 is CASSLASSGIGYEQYF. The CDR3 nucleotides are TGCGCCAGCAGCTTGGCTTCTAGCGGGATTGGCTACGAGCAGTACTTC.

The chain links TRBV7-7 to TRBJ1-1, with D unclear. This CDR3 has 13 amino acids. CDR1 SSHAT and CDR2 FNYEAQ come from the germline V gene (reference sequence). Trimming left V 1 base short and J 1 base short, with 4 bases between. CDR3 in DNA: TGTGCCAGCAGCTTAGGTACGAACACTGAAGCTTTCTTT. It yields the protein CASSLGTNTEAFF.

The V call is TRBV4-1, the J call TRBJ2-3, with D perhaps given as TRBD1 or TRBD2 (6 bases each). The V gene's germline CDR1 is MGHRA and CDR2 YSYEKL. V lost 5 bases, J lost 6 bases, and 21 bases lay in between. This CDR3 is built from 16 residues. In DNA form, the CDR3 reads TGCGCCAGCAGCGGCCCTACGGGGGCCCTCTCGGATACGCAGTATTTT. Translated, it gives CASSGPTGALSDTQYF.